This passage covers 17 T cell receptor beta chains from one sample sequenced in a study of tumor and adjacent non-tumor tissue in lung cancer. The library came from three nested PCR rounds adapted from ARM-PCR protocols. TCRdb used MiXCR to reprocess the multiplex PCR reads, holding one entry per CDR3 protein. Among about 110,000 distinct CDR3 sequences listed, around 80% were seen once. RNA was extracted from bulk tissue without any cell sorting. Sequencing was performed on lung tumor tissue. Every receptor here comes from a woman aged 55-70 years with non-small cell lung cancer.

To note about this clonotype: One end of the junction fails to match germline, which may point to a read error. This chain links TRBV6-5 with TRBJ1-3; D unclear. In germline, CDR1 is MNHEY, CDR2 SVGAGI. The CDR3 loop spans 12 amino acids. This chain's CDR3 is CASKGGRNTIYF. The CDR3 nucleotides read TGTGCCAGCAAGGGAGGGAGAAACACCATATACTTT.

The sample holds one count of this clonotype. With a much larger clone just one base away, this may be a read error. The V gene is TRBV12-3 or TRBV12-4, the J gene TRBJ1-5, with 8 bases lining up with TRBD1. The junction had 5 bases not matched to a gene; V was cut back by 3 bases and J by 4 bases. This CDR3 contains 15 residues. The CDR3: CASSLTGVGNQPQHF. CDR3 DNA sequence: TGTGCCAGCAGTTTGACAGGGGTTGGGAATCAGCCCCAGCATTTT.

This clonotype appeared a single time. A much larger clone is a single base away; this may be a read error. The chain links TRBV12-3 or TRBV12-4 to TRBJ2-5; D call uncertain. The length of the CDR3 is 12 residues. As DNA, the CDR3 is TGTGCCATCAGTTCCGGTCCCAGGACCCAGTACTTC. Translation: CAISSGPRTQYF.

A note on this clonotype: At one end the junction does not follow the germline gene, possibly because of a read error. This chain links TRBV11-3 with TRBJ1-1; D unresolved. CDR1 and CDR2 (germline): SGHNT, YENEEA. The CDR3 spans 15 residues. In DNA, the CDR3 is TGTGCCAGCACCTTAGATTCGGGCAGAGGCGCTGAAGCTTTCTTT. Translation: CASTLDSGRGAEAFF. The whole variable domain, filled in from reference TRBV11-3 and TRBJ1-1, reads EAGVVQSPRYKIIEKKQPVAFWCNPISGHNTLYWYLQNLGQGPELLIRYENEEAVDDSQLPKDRFSAERLKGVDSTLKIQPAELGDSAVYLCASTLDSGRGAEAFFGQGTRLTVV.

This chain uses TRBV4-2 with TRBJ1-5, with D possibly TRBD1 on 5 matching bases. There are 19 residues in the CDR3. Germline V gene data show CDR1 as LGHNA and CDR2 as YNFKEQ. The V gene lost 1 base and the J gene lost 11 bases, with 30 bases spanning the gap. The CDR3 spells CASSQGRDRPLYSNQSQHF. In nucleotides, the CDR3 is TGTGCCAGCAGCCAAGGCCGGGACCGACCGCTTTATAGCAATCAATCCCAGCATTTT.

Regarding this clonotype: A clone one base away is much larger, so this may be a read error. V and J are TRBV6-5 and TRBJ2-3, with 10 bases that match TRBD1. This CDR3 has 15 amino acids. Looked up from germline, CDR1 is MNHEY and CDR2 is SVGAGI. This chain's CDR3 is CASSLRQGAADTLYF. CDR3 coding DNA: TGTGCCAGCAGCCTCAGACAGGGGGCGGCGGATACGCTGTATTTT.

There are a few counts of this clonotype. One end of the junction does not line up with germline, which may come from a read error. This chain links TRBV20-1 with TRBJ1-2; D perhaps matches TRBD1 (5 bases). The CDR3 totals 13 residues. Germline V gives CDR1 DFQATT, CDR2 SNEGSKA (reference sequence). The CDR3 sequence: CNASEGNGYGYTF. The CDR3 DNA is TGCAATGCTAGTGAGGGGAACGGCTATGGTTACACCTTC.

The chain combines TRBV15 with TRBJ2-7, with D possibly matching TRBD2 (6 bases). V shed 5 bases and J shed 2 bases, with 13 bases lying between them. CDR1 and CDR2 from the germline V gene are LNHNV and YYDKDF (reference sequence). The CDR3 sequence is 14 residues long. The CDR3 DNA reads TGTGCCACCAGCCCCAGAACGGGGGCCTACGAGCAGTACTTC. Protein: CATSPRTGAYEQYF.

This clonotype was observed once. The gene calls are TRBV20-1 and TRBJ2-3; no clear D. Looked up from germline, CDR1 is DFQATT and CDR2 is SNEGSKA (reference sequence). The V end was cut by 8 bases, the J end by 3 bases, with 18 bases between. The CDR3 runs to 14 residues. The DNA of the CDR3 is TGCAGTACTACATCCACTTGGGATACAGATACGCAGTATTTT. Protein: CSTTSTWDTDTQYF.

This clonotype was seen more than once but under ten times. This sequence joins TRBV6-6 and TRBJ2-5; 11 bases fit TRBD2. The CDR3 runs to 16 residues. Germline lookup yields CDR1 MNHNY and CDR2 SVGAGI (reference sequence). J lost 8 bases, V lost 9 bases, and 17 bases had no gene match. CDR3: CASSMGVGLAGHTQYF. In DNA form, the CDR3 reads TGTGCCAGTAGTATGGGGGTTGGACTAGCGGGTCACACCCAGTACTTC.

This clonotype has a single count. The rearrangement links TRBV20-1 to TRBJ2-3; D not certain. The V end lost 7 bases, the J end lost 6 bases, and 17 bases lay between the germline ends. The CDR3 is 13 residues long. Germline loops: CDR1 DFQATT, CDR2 SNEGSKA (reference sequence). CDR3 loop: CSGSLFPGDTQYF. The CDR3 DNA follows: TGCAGTGGTTCCCTCTTTCCTGGTGATACGCAGTATTTT.

This clonotype was seen a few times. A read error is possible here, since a much larger clone lies one base away. The chain is built from TRBV4-3 and TRBJ1-1, with a weak D call TRBD1 (6 bases). The CDR3 spans 13 residues. Germline loops: CDR1 LGHNA, CDR2 YSLEER. The CDR3 DNA follows: TGCGCCAACAGCCCCACCATCAGGGGTGAAGCTTTCTTT. Encoded protein: CANSPTIRGEAFF.

The chain links TRBV28 to TRBJ1-2; D is unclear. V was shortened by 7 bases and J by 14 bases, with 23 bases between the two germline ends. The CDR3 is 13 amino acids. The germline gives CDR1 MDHEN, CDR2 SYDVKM. In DNA form, the CDR3 reads TGTGCCAGCAATTGGTTGCATGGAAAGCAAGCTACCTTC. It encodes CASNWLHGKQATF.

The chain uses TRBV6-2 or TRBV6-3 and TRBJ1-4; no clear D gene. V was clipped by 6 bases and J by 4 bases, with 9 bases between them. Germline V gives CDR1 MNHEY, CDR2 SVGEGT. The CDR3 spans 13 residues. The chain's CDR3 is CASSPGFNEKLFF. CDR3 sequence (DNA): TGTGCCAGCAGCCCGGGTTTTAATGAAAAACTGTTTTTT.

This clonotype was seen more than once but under ten times. The chain is built from TRBV5-6 and TRBJ2-3; D remains ambiguous. V was shortened by 0 bases and J by 0 bases, with 8 bases between the two germline ends. This CDR3 contains 15 residues. The V gene's germline CDR1 is SGHDT and CDR2 YYEEEE. The CDR3 region has the DNA TGTGCCAGCAGCTTGGGGCGGATTAGCACAGATACGCAGTATTTT. Amino acids: CASSLGRISTDTQYF.

J is TRBJ1-6 and V is TRBV2, with TRBD1 identical over 7 bases. Germline-derived CDR1 and CDR2 are SNHLY and FYNNEI. The CDR3 covers 16 residues. Trimming at V came to 6 bases and at J to 6 bases, leaving 11 bases not matched to a gene. CDR3 bases: TGTGCCAGCAGATCGGGAGAGGGGGCAAGTAATTCACCCCTCCACTTT. Its protein is CASRSGEGASNSPLHF.

Note on this clonotype: At one end the junction does not follow the germline gene, possibly because of a read error. The chain combines TRBV11-2 with TRBJ1-6, with D possibly being TRBD1 (5 bases). This CDR3 is 13 amino acids long. The germline V gene has CDR1 SGHAT and CDR2 FQNNGV. This CDR3 reads CASSPRQFSHLRF. CDR3 DNA: TGTGCCAGCAGCCCCCGACAGTTTTCACACCTCCGCTTT.